The rows below give T cell receptor beta chains drawn from one sample of a study of cytomegalovirus exposure and HLA in healthy donors. Only in-frame clones appear in the TCRdb table, and some are missing; sequencing was by immunoSEQ multiplex PCR. The repertoire consists of 200,000 to 250,000 clones, with 70% to 85% occurring once and the leading ten covering approximately 0.22%. Input material: PBMCs. All receptors come from a girl aged 2 to 9 in good health and CMV-seronegative. CDR3s include the opening cysteine and the closing phenylalanine or tryptophan. D genes are given only for firm matches. Only some rows state a clone size, as once, few, many or a class for expanded clones.

>-|TRBV6-1|TRBJ1-3|14|-
TGTGCCAGCAGTGAGGTCGTGGCGCGGCACACCATATATTTT
CASSEVVARHTIYF
>-|TRBV29-1|TRBJ1-4|12|-
TGCAGCGGGGTAGGAGGGGATGAAAAACTGTTTTTT
CSGVGGDEKLFF
>-|TRBV6-6|TRBJ2-3|15|TRBD2
TGTGCCAGCAGGCGACTAGCGGGAAGCTCAGATACGCAGTATTTT
CASRRLAGSSDTQYF
>once|TRBV29-1|TRBJ2-5|15|TRBD2
TGCAGCGGCGGCCCCTGGGGGGAGGGACAAGAGACCCAGTACTTC
CSGGPWGEGQETQYF
>-|TRBV5-1|TRBJ2-3|13|TRBD2
TGCGCCAGCAGGGGCGGGAGAAAAGATACGCAGTATTTT
CASRGGRKDTQYF
>-|TRBV10-1|TRBJ2-7|15|TRBD1
TGCGCCAGCAGTGAATCCGGGACAGGGACTAACGAGCAGTACTTC
CASSESGTGTNEQYF
>few|TRBV4-1|TRBJ1-5|16|-
TGCGCCAGCAGCCAGATTTCAGGGTCCTGGACTCAGCCCCAGCATTTT
CASSQISGSWTQPQHF
>once|TRBV6-6|TRBJ1-2|16|-
TGTGCCAGCAGTTACCCGCGACAAGATCCCAACTATGGCTACACCTTC
CASSYPRQDPNYGYTF
>-|TRBV5-1|TRBJ1-2|15|-
TGCGCCAGCAGCTTGGCCCCCGGCGGGGACTATGGCTACACCTTC
CASSLAPGGDYGYTF
>-|TRBV5-1|TRBJ1-1|15|-
TGCGCCAGCCAAAGGAGGTGGGGAGGGGACTCTGAAGCTTTCTTT
CASQRRWGGDSEAFF